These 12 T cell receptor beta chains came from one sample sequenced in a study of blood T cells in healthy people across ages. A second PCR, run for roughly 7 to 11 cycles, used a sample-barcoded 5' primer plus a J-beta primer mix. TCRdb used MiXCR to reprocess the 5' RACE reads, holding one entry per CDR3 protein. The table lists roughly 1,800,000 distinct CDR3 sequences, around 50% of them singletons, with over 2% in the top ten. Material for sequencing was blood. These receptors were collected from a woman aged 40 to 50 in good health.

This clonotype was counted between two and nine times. The CDR3 region is CASSQAGLKYNEQFF. The DNA of the CDR3 is TGTGCCAGCAGCCAAGCGGGACTTAAATACAATGAGCAGTTCTTC. The chain recombines TRBV16 with TRBJ2-1, with a tentative D call TRBD2 (6 bases). Trimming stripped 2 bases from V and 4 bases from J, with 12 bases between. The CDR3 length is 15 residues. In germline, CDR1 is KGHSY, CDR2 FQNENV.

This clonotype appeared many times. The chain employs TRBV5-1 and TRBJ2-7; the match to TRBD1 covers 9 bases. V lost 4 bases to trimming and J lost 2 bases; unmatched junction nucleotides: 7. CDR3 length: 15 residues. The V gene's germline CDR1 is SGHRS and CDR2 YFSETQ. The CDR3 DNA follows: TGCGCCAGCAGCCGGGACAGGGCCGGAACCTACGAGCAGTACTTC. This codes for CASSRDRAGTYEQYF.

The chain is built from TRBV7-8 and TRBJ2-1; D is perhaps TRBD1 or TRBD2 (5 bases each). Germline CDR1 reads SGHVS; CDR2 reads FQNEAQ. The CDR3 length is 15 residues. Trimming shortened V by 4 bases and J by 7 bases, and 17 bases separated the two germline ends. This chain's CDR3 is CASSWDPAGGNEQFF. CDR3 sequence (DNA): TGTGCCAGCAGCTGGGACCCAGCCGGTGGGAATGAGCAGTTCTTC.

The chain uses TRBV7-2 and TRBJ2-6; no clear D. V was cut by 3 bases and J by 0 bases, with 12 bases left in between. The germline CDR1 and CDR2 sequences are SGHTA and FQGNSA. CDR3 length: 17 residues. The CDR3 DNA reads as TGTGCCAGCAGCTTGGGCATTACGAGCTCTGGGGCCAACGTCCTGACTTTC. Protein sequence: CASSLGITSSGANVLTF.

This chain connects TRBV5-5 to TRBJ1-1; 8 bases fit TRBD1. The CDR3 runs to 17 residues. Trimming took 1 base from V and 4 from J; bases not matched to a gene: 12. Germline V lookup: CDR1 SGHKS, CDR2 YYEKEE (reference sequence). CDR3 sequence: CASSLSTRQGRGTEAFF. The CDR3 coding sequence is TGTGCCAGCAGCTTGTCCACTAGACAGGGGAGAGGCACTGAAGCTTTCTTT.

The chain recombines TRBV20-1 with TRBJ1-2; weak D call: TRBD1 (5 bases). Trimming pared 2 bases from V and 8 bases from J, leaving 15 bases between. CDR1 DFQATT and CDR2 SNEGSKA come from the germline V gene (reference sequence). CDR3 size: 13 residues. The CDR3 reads CSARSNGGWGYTF. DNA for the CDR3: TGCAGTGCTAGAAGTAACGGGGGTTGGGGCTACACCTTC.

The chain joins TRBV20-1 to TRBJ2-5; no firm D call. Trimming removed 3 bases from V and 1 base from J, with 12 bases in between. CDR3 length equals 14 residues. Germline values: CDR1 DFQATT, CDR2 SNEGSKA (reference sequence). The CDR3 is CSARRPPSQETQYF. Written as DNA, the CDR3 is TGCAGTGCTAGGAGGCCTCCTTCCCAAGAGACCCAGTACTTC.

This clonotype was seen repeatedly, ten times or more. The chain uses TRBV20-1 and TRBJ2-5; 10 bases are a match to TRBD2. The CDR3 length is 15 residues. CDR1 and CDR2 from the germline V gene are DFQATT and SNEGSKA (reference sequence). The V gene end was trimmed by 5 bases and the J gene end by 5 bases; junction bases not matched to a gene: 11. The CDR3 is CSARSGTSAGETQYF. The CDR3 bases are TGCAGTGCTCGCTCCGGGACTAGCGCGGGGGAGACCCAGTACTTC.

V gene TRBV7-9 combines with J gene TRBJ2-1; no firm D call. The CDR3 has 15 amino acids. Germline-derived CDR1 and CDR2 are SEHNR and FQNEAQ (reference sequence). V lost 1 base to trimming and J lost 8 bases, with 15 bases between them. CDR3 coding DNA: TGTGCCAGCAGCTTAGAGTCGCCCGGGTCGGATGAGCAGTTCTTC. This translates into CASSLESPGSDEQFF. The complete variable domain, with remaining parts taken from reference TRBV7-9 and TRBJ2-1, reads DTGVSQNPRHKITKRGQNVTFRCDPISEHNRLYWYRQTLGQGPEFLTYFQNEAQLEKSRLLSDRFSAERPKGSFSTLEIQRTEQGDSAMYLCASSLESPGSDEQFFGPGTRLTVL.

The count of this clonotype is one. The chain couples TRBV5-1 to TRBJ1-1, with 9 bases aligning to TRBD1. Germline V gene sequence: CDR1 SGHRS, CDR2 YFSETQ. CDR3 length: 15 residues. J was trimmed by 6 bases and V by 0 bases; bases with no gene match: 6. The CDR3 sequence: CASSLGDRVAPEAFF. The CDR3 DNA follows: TGCGCCAGCAGCTTGGGGGACAGGGTGGCCCCTGAAGCTTTCTTT.

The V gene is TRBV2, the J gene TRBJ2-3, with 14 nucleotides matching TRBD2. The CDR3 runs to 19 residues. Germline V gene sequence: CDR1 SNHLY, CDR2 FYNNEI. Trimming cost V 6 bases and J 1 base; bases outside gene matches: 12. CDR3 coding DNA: TGTGCCAGCAGCCCCGGGACTAGCGGGGGCCTACGTCGCACAGATACGCAGTATTTT. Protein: CASSPGTSGGLRRTDTQYF.

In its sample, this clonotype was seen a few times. CDR3 protein: CASSLESAPTDTQYF. Written as DNA, the CDR3 is TGCGCCAGCAGCTTGGAATCTGCACCCACAGATACGCAGTATTTT. The chain employs TRBV5-1 and TRBJ2-3, with D unresolved. Germline V CDR1 and CDR2: SGHRS, YFSETQ. The CDR3 consists of 15 residues. The V gene lost 0 bases and the J gene lost 2 bases, with 10 bases spanning the gap.